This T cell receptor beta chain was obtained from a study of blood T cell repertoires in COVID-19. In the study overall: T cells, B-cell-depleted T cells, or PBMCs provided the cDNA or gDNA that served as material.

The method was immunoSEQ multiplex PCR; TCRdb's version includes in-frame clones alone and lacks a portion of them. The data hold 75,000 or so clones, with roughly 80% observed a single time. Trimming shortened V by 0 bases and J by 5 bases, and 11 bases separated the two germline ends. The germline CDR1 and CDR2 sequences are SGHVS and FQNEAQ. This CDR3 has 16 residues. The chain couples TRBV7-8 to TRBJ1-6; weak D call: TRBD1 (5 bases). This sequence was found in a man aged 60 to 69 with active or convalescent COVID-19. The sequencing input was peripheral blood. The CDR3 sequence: CASSLAGGLNNSPLHF. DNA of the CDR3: TGTGCCAGCAGCTTAGCGGGGGGACTGAATAATTCACCCCTCCACTTT.